This T cell receptor (beta chain) emerged from a study of blood T cell repertoires in COVID-19. Profiling relied on immunoSEQ multiplex PCR, and the TCRdb table lists in-frame clones only, not all of them. The table shows roughly 220,000 clones, with roughly 89% occurring only once. V lost 0 bases and J lost 7, with 16 bases in between. The germline CDR1 and CDR2 sequences are SGHNT and YYREEE (reference sequence). CDR3 size: 15 residues. The sequencing sample was made of PBMCs or T cells enriched from blood (not recorded which). V and J are TRBV5-4 and TRBJ1-1; D unclear. The receptor was derived from a man under 40 who had been exposed to COVID-19. In DNA form, the CDR3 reads TGTGCCAGCAGCTTGGGGGTTCCGCGGGGAGGTGAAGCTTTCTTT. It specifies CASSLGVPRGGEAFF.